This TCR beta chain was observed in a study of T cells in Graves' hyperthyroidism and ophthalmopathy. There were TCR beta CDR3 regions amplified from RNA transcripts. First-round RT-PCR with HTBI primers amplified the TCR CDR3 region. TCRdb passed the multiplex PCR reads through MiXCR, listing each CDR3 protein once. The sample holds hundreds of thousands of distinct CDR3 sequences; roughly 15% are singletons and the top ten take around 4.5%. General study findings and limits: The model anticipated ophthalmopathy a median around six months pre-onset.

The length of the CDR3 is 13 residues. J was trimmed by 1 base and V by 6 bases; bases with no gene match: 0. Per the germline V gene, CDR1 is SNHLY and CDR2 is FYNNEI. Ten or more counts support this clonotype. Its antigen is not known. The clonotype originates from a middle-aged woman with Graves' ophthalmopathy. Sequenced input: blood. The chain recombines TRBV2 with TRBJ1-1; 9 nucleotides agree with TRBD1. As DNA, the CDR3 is TGTGCCAGCAGACAGGGGGCGAACACTGAAGCTTTCTTT. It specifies CASRQGANTEAFF.